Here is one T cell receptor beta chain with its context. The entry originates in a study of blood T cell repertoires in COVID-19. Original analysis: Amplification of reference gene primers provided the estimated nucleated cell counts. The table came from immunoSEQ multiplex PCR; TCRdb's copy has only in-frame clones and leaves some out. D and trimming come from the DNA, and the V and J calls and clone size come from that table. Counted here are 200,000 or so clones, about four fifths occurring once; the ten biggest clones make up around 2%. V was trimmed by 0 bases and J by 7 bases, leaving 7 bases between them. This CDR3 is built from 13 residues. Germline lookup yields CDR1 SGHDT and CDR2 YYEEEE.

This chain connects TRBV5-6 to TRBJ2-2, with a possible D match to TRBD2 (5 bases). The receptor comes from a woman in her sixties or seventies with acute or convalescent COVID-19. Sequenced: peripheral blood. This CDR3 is CASSLGRDGELFF. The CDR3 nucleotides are TGTGCCAGCAGCTTGGGTCGGGACGGGGAGCTGTTTTTT.